These T cell receptor beta chains were read from a single sample in a study of cytomegalovirus exposure and HLA in healthy donors. Sequencing was performed with immunoSEQ multiplex PCR; in TCRdb, only in-frame clones are kept and a portion is missing. The repertoire holds 65,000 to 90,000 clones, 80% to 90% seen once, with 2% in the top ten. The specimen was PBMCs. These receptors were collected from a woman in her twenties or thirties in good health and CMV-seronegative. CDR3s include the opening cysteine and the closing phenylalanine or tryptophan. The D gene is left open where the match is weak. Where a row states a size, it is once, few, many or the class of an expanded clone; other rows omit it.

cdr3_aa cdr3_nt j_call clone_size d_call v_call
CSVVKGNSEAFF TGCAGCGTTGTCAAAGGTAACAGTGAAGCTTTCTTT TRBJ1-1 . . TRBV29-1
CASISIGGRYEQYF TGTGCCAGCATCTCGATTGGGGGGAGGTACGAGCAGTACTTC TRBJ2-7 . . TRBV27
CATSSDGLAREQYF TGTGCCACCAGCAGTGATGGACTAGCTCGCGAGCAGTACTTC TRBJ2-7 . TRBD2 TRBV15
CASSPPLNTDTQYF TGTGCCAGCAGCCCTCCCCTAAACACAGATACGCAGTATTTT TRBJ2-3 . . TRBV5-4
CASSLAKSQVSGNTIYF TGTGCCAGCAGCTTGGCCAAGTCCCAGGTCTCTGGAAACACCATATATTTT TRBJ1-3 . . TRBV5-7
CASSLARWTGLNYGYTF TGTGCCAGCAGCTTAGCGCGTTGGACAGGGTTAAACTATGGCTACACCTTC TRBJ1-2 . TRBD1 TRBV7-2
CASSFDRSQETQYF TGTGCCAGCAGCTTCGACAGGAGCCAAGAGACCCAGTACTTC TRBJ2-5 . . TRBV11-2
CASSLLTYEQYF TGTGCCAGCAGTTTATTGACTTACGAGCAGTACTTC TRBJ2-7 . . TRBV28
CSSSFKPGTGLYGYTF TGTTCCAGCAGCTTTAAACCCGGGACAGGGCTCTATGGCTACACCTTC TRBJ1-2 . TRBD1 TRBV7-9
CASSQASGPFTDTQYF TGTGCCAGCAGCCAAGCTAGCGGGCCTTTCACAGATACGCAGTATTTT TRBJ2-3 . TRBD2 TRBV4-2
CASSQAGSFYEQYF TGTGCCAGCAGCCAGGCCGGGTCATTCTACGAGCAGTACTTC TRBJ2-7 . . TRBV14
CASTRLAGVYEQYF TGTGCCAGCACCCGACTAGCGGGAGTATACGAGCAGTACTTC TRBJ2-7 . TRBD2 TRBV6-1
CASRPRAANEQFF TGTGCCAGCAGGCCTCGTGCGGCCAATGAGCAGTTCTTC TRBJ2-1 . . TRBV11-1
CASSPSDRDVTDTQYF TGTGCCAGCAGCCCGAGTGACAGGGATGTCACAGATACGCAGTATTTT TRBJ2-3 . TRBD1 TRBV11-2
CASSLGVRDFHYEQYF TGTGCCAGCAGCTTAGGGGTTCGGGACTTCCATTACGAGCAGTACTTC TRBJ2-7 . . TRBV5-6
CASSPPTGVAEAFF TGTGCCAGCTCACCCCCCACGGGGGTAGCGGAAGCTTTCTTT TRBJ1-1 . . TRBV18
CAISVGQGPLNEQFF TGTGCCATCAGTGTAGGACAGGGTCCATTGAATGAGCAGTTCTTC TRBJ2-1 few TRBD1 TRBV10-3
CAISEGTSGRAYTGELFF TGTGCCATCAGTGAAGGGACTAGCGGGAGGGCCTACACCGGGGAGCTGTTTTTT TRBJ2-2 . TRBD2 TRBV10-3
CASSLGLYNEQFF TGTGCCAGCAGTCTAGGACTGTACAATGAGCAGTTCTTC TRBJ2-1 . . TRBV2
CASSAVQTSYEQYF TGTGCCAGCAGCGCAGTTCAGACTAGCTACGAGCAGTACTTC TRBJ2-7 . . TRBV27
CASSVGGGQGAYEQYF TGTGCCAGCAGCGTAGGGGGCGGACAGGGGGCTTACGAGCAGTACTTC TRBJ2-7 once TRBD1 TRBV9
CASRVAGGAGELFF TGTGCCAGCAGGGTGGCGGGAGGGGCCGGGGAGCTGTTTTTT TRBJ2-2 . TRBD2 TRBV9
CASSLGTSGRSGYNEQFF TGTGCCAGCAGCCTGGGGACTAGCGGGAGAAGTGGCTACAATGAGCAGTTCTTC TRBJ2-1 once . TRBV21-1
CASSGSGWGSPLHF TGTGCCAGCAGTGGATCAGGGTGGGGATCACCCCTCCACTTT TRBJ1-6 . . TRBV2
CASSERDSDTQYF TGTGCCAGCAGTGAAAGAGACAGTGATACGCAGTATTTT TRBJ2-3 few . TRBV2
CASSDLAGGLTEAFF TGTGCCAGCAGTGATTTGGCAGGGGGCTTAACTGAAGCTTTCTTT TRBJ1-1 . TRBD1 TRBV6-1
CASSLAGLYYEQYF TGTGCCAGCAGCTTAGCGGGACTCTACTACGAGCAGTACTTC TRBJ2-7 . . TRBV7-2
CASSYSAGTSYEQYF TGTGCCAGCAGTTACTCTGCAGGGACATCCTACGAGCAGTACTTC TRBJ2-7 . . TRBV6-5
CASSVAGTDKEADTQYF TGTGCCAGCAGCGTAGCGGGGACAGACAAGGAGGCAGATACGCAGTATTTT TRBJ2-3 . TRBD1 TRBV9
CASSDPRTGANTEAFF TGTGCCAGCAGTGATCCCCGGACAGGGGCTAACACTGAGGCTTTCTTT TRBJ1-1 . TRBD1 TRBV2
CAVGQKSETQYF TGTGCGGTTGGACAGAAATCGGAGACCCAGTACTTC TRBJ2-5 once . TRBV7-9
CASSTIQKSYGYTF TGTGCCAGCAGCACGATACAGAAATCCTATGGCTACACCTTC TRBJ1-2 . . TRBV11-2
CASSTQQGAGHGYTF TGTGCCAGTAGTACTCAACAGGGGGCAGGGCATGGCTACACCTTC TRBJ1-2 . TRBD1 TRBV19
CASSYLTGTNYGYTF TGTGCCAGCAGTTACTTGACAGGAACTAACTATGGCTACACCTTC TRBJ1-2 few . TRBV6-6
CASSPTYEQYF TGTGCCAGCAGCCCCACCTACGAGCAGTACTTC TRBJ2-7 . . TRBV7-8
CASRGLALNTGELFF TGTGCCAGCAGAGGACTAGCGCTAAACACCGGGGAGCTGTTTTTT TRBJ2-2 . . TRBV21-1
CASSFPGEDTQYF TGCGCCAGCAGCTTCCCAGGGGAAGATACGCAGTATTTT TRBJ2-3 once . TRBV5-1
CASSPQTGYGEKLFF TGTGCCAGCAGTCCCCAGACAGGGTATGGTGAAAAACTGTTTTTT TRBJ1-4 . TRBD1 TRBV27
CASSPQGLAGGSEQFF TGTGCCAGCAGTCCCCAGGGACTAGCGGGAGGTAGTGAGCAGTTCTTC TRBJ2-1 . TRBD2 TRBV6-4
CAIRSASYEQYF TGTGCCATCCGGAGCGCCTCCTACGAGCAGTACTTC TRBJ2-7 . . TRBV28
CASRGAQGARAGWHLSYEQYF TGTGCCAGCAGGGGGGCCCAGGGGGCGCGGGCGGGTTGGCACTTATCCTACGAGCAGTACTTC TRBJ2-7 . . TRBV21-1
CASSLRGGGRGNTEAFF TGTGCCAGCAGCTTAAGGGGCGGGGGGCGAGGGAACACTGAAGCTTTCTTT TRBJ1-1 . . TRBV11-3
CAIMDDRDYPYNEQFF TGTGCCATCATGGATGACCGGGACTACCCCTACAATGAGCAGTTCTTC TRBJ2-1 . TRBD2 TRBV10-3
CASSFGVGVWEKLFF TGTGCCAGCAGTTTTGGGGTCGGGGTGTGGGAAAAACTGTTTTTT TRBJ1-4 . . TRBV28
CASNSGTGTYEQYF TGCGCCAGCAACTCCGGGACAGGGACCTACGAGCAGTACTTC TRBJ2-7 . TRBD1 TRBV5-1
CASSPGENQPQHF TGTGCCAGCTCCCCGGGGGAAAATCAGCCCCAGCATTTT TRBJ1-5 . . TRBV7-9
CASSQDFAGRSGYTF TGTGCCAGCAGCCAAGATTTTGCAGGGAGGTCCGGCTACACCTTC TRBJ1-2 . . TRBV14
CASTQGDLREQYF TGTGCCAGCACCCAGGGGGATCTGCGCGAGCAGTACTTC TRBJ2-7 . TRBD1 TRBV6-5
CASSLVDRGPDTQYF TGTGCCAGCAGCTTGGTAGACAGGGGGCCAGATACGCAGTATTTT TRBJ2-3 . TRBD1 TRBV5-4
CASSLISDTQYF TGTGCCAGCAGCTTAATCTCAGATACGCAGTATTTT TRBJ2-3 . . TRBV7-3
CASSYSGEKLFF TGTGCCAGCAGTTATTCGGGAGAAAAACTGTTTTTT TRBJ1-4 . . TRBV6-6
CASREGSRETQYF TGTGCCAGCAGGGAGGGTAGTAGAGAGACCCAGTACTTC TRBJ2-5 . . TRBV2
CAISVWGGPSGNTIYF TGTGCCATCAGTGTCTGGGGAGGGCCCTCTGGAAACACCATATATTTT TRBJ1-3 . . TRBV10-3
CASSGTGEETQYF TGTGCCAGCAGCGGGACAGGGGAGGAGACCCAGTACTTC TRBJ2-5 . TRBD1 TRBV7-9